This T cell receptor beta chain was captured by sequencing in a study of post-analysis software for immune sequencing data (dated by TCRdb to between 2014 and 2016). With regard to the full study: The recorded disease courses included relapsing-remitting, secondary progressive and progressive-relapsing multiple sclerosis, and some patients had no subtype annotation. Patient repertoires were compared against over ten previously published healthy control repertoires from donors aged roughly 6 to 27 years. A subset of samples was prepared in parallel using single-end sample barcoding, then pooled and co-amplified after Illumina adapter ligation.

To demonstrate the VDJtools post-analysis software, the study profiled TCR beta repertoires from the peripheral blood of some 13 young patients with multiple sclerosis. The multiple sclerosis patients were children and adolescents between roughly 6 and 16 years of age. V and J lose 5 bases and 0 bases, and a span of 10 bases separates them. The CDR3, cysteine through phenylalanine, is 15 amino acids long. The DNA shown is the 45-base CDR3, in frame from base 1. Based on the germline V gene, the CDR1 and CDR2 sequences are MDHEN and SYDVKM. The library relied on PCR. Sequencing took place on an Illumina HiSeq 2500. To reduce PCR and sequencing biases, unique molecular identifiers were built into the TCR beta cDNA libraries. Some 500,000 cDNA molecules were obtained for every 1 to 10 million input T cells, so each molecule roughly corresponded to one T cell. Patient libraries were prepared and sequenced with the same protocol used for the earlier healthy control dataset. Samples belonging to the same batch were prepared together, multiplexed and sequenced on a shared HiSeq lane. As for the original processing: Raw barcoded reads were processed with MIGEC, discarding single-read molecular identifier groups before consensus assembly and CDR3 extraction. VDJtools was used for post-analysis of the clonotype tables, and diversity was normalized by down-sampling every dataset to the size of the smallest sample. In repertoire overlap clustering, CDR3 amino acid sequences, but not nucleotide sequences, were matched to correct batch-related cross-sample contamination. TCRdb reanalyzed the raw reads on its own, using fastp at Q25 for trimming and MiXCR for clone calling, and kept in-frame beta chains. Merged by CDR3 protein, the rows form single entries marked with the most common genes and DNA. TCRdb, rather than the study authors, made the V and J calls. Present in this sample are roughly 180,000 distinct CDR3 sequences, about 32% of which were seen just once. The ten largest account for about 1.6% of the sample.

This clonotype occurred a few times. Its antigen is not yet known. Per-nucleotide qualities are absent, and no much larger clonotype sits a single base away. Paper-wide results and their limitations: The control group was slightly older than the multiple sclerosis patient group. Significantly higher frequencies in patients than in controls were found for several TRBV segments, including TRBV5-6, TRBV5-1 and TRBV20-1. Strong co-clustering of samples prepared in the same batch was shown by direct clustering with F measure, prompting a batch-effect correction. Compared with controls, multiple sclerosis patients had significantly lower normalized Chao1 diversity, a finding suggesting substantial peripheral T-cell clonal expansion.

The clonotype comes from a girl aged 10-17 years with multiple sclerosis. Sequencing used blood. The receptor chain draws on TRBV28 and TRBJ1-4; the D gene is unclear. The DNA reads TGTGCCAGCAGTACGGCTGGGGCAACTAATGAAAAACTGTTTTTT. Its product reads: CASSTAGATNEKLFF.